The 15 T cell receptor beta chains in this list originate from one sample, sequenced in a study of cytomegalovirus exposure and HLA in healthy donors. Profiling relied on immunoSEQ multiplex PCR, and the TCRdb table lists in-frame clones only, not all of them. Here the sample spans about 170,000 clones, approximately 96% being singletons. The material sequenced was PBMCs. The receptors shown here come from a woman aged 18-29 years in good health and CMV-seronegative.

J is TRBJ2-5 and V is TRBV18, with D tentatively TRBD2 (6 bases). Trimming shortened V by 6 bases and J by 3 bases, and 20 bases separated the two germline ends. Germline V CDR1 and CDR2: KGHSH, LQKENI. The CDR3 has 16 residues. The DNA of the CDR3 is TGTGCCAGCTCCCTCTCCAGCGGGCGGAGGAAAGAGACCCAGTACTTC. Protein: CASSLSSGRRKETQYF.

This chain links TRBV6-5 with TRBJ1-1, with TRBD1 matching 8 bases. Germline V CDR1 and CDR2: MNHEY, SVGAGI. V lost 6 bases, J lost 7 bases, and 10 bases stayed unmatched. This CDR3 is 14 amino acids long. DNA for the CDR3: TGTGCCAGCAGCCCCTCACAGGGGGGTGGTGAAGCTTTCTTT. The encoded protein is CASSPSQGGGEAFF.

The chain uses TRBV5-6 and TRBJ2-3; 7 nucleotides match TRBD1. The CDR3 spans 14 residues. Germline values: CDR1 SGHDT, CDR2 YYEEEE. The ends lost 2 bases at V and 6 bases at J; junction bases unmatched: 6. CDR3 in DNA: TGTGCCAGCAGCTTCGGACAGGCCGGGGATACGCAGTATTTT. Translated: CASSFGQAGDTQYF.

CDR3 residues: CASSRDRAYGYTF. CDR3 coding DNA: TGTGCCAGTAGTAGGGACAGGGCGTATGGCTACACCTTC. This chain connects TRBV19 to TRBJ1-2; TRBD1 aligns across 9 bases. The CDR3 has 13 residues. Trimming took 4 bases from V and 5 from J; bases not matched to a gene: 2. CDR1 LNHDA and CDR2 SQIVND come from the germline V gene (reference sequence).

This clone was observed once. The chain has TRBV19 and TRBJ2-1; D uncertain. The CDR3 is 16 amino acids. The V end lost 3 bases, the J end lost 0 bases, and 12 bases lay between the germline ends. The V gene's germline CDR1 is LNHDA and CDR2 SQIVND (reference sequence). In nucleotides, the CDR3 is TGTGCCAGTAGTATTTCGGCAGGAAGCTCCTACAATGAGCAGTTCTTC. Translation gives CASSISAGSSYNEQFF.

The chain has TRBV5-1 and TRBJ1-4, with no clear D. V gave up 0 bases and J gave up 8 bases, with 11 bases separating them. The CDR3 length is 14 residues. The V gene's germline CDR1 is SGHRS and CDR2 YFSETQ. CDR3 DNA: TGCGCCAGCAGCTTGGGGACCGGGAGGGAAAAACTGTTTTTT. This translates into CASSLGTGREKLFF. The full variable domain, with the rest looked up from reference TRBV5-1 and TRBJ1-4, is KAGVTQTPRYLIKTRGQQVTLSCSPISGHRSVSWYQQTPGQGLQFLFEYFSETQRNKGNFPGRFSGRQFSNSRSEMNVSTLELGDSALYLCASSLGTGREKLFFGSGTQLSVL.

The chain couples TRBV7-2 to TRBJ2-5; 11 bases map to TRBD1. The CDR3 length is 14 residues. V lost 5 bases, J lost 2 bases, and 1 base stayed unmatched. The germline V gene has CDR1 SGHTA and CDR2 FQGNSA. DNA of the CDR3: TGTGCCAGCAGCCGGGACAGGGGGCAAGAGACCCAGTACTTC. Its translation: CASSRDRGQETQYF.

This clone has more than one count but fewer than ten. V is TRBV29-1 and J is TRBJ1-1, with D hard to call. Trimming removed 5 bases at V and 1 base at J, with 17 bases between. Germline-derived CDR1 and CDR2 are SQVTM and ANQGSEA. This CDR3 region has 15 residues. CDR3 protein: CSVPDLRAGNTEAFF. The DNA for the CDR3 is TGCAGCGTTCCTGACCTCCGCGCGGGGAACACTGAAGCTTTCTTT.

This chain links TRBV9 with TRBJ1-2; 11 positions match TRBD1. V lost 0 bases to trimming and J lost 4 bases; unmatched junction nucleotides: 8. The CDR3 totals 17 residues. CDR1 and CDR2 from the germline V gene are SGDLS and YYNGEE. The CDR3 DNA follows: TGTGCCAGCAGCGTAGGGACAGGGGGCGGTTCGGGCTATGGCTACACCTTC. Its translation: CASSVGTGGGSGYGYTF.

The V and J genes are TRBV14 and TRBJ1-2; no firm D call. The V and J ends lost 1 base and 2 bases respectively, with 8 bases between them. There are 14 residues in the CDR3. The germline gives CDR1 SGHDN, CDR2 FVKESK. The CDR3 bases are TGTGCCAGCAGCCAAGTGGCAGGCAACTATGGCTACACCTTC. This gives the protein CASSQVAGNYGYTF. Using reference TRBV14 and TRBJ1-2 for the parts outside the CDR3, the full variable domain is EAGVTQFPSHSVIEKGQTVTLRCDPISGHDNLYWYRRVMGKEIKFLLHFVKESKQDESGMPNNRFLAERTGGTYSTLKVQPAELEDSGVYFCASSQVAGNYGYTFGSGTRLTVV.

This clone was observed once. V is TRBV5-4 and J is TRBJ1-2; D may be TRBD1 (6 bases). The ends were cut back, 0 bases at V and 2 bases at J, with 8 bases in the middle. The CDR3 is made up of 14 amino acids. Germline CDR1 is SGHNT and CDR2 is YYREEE (reference sequence). DNA for the CDR3: TGTGCCAGCAGCTTGGACAGGGCGAACTATGGCTACACCTTC. Amino acids: CASSLDRANYGYTF.

The rearrangement links TRBV29-1 to TRBJ1-1, with TRBD1 as a possible D gene (6 bases). V was clipped by 6 bases and J by 5 bases, with 10 bases between them. Germline V gene data show CDR1 as SQVTM and CDR2 as ANQGSEA. The CDR3 has 11 residues. CDR3 protein: CSVIRGTEAFF. For the CDR3, the DNA is TGCAGCGTGATCAGGGGTACTGAAGCTTTCTTT. The whole variable domain, filled in from reference TRBV29-1 and TRBJ1-1, reads SAVISQKPSRDICQRGTSLTIQCQVDSQVTMMFWYRQQPGQSLTLIATANQGSEATYESGFVIDKFPISRPNLTFSTLTVSNMSPEDSSIYLCSVIRGTEAFFGQGTRLTVV.

This rearrangement joins TRBV4-3 to TRBJ1-5; D ambiguous. Trimming took 3 bases from V and 4 from J, leaving 7 bases between them. This CDR3 contains 13 residues. Germline CDR1 reads LGHNA; CDR2 reads YSLEER. The CDR3 region has the DNA TGCGCCAGCAGCCAGGGCAGGAATCAGCCCCAGCATTTT. The encoded protein is CASSQGRNQPQHF.

This chain uses TRBV29-1 with TRBJ1-1, with 9 bases identical to TRBD1. J lost 7 bases, V lost 6 bases, and 15 bases had no gene match. The germline gives CDR1 SQVTM, CDR2 ANQGSEA. The CDR3 is 15 amino acids. This CDR3 reads CSVFRTGAQVSEAFF. In nucleotides, the CDR3 is TGCAGCGTCTTCAGGACAGGGGCGCAGGTGAGTGAAGCTTTCTTT.

The V call is TRBV18, the J call TRBJ2-6; the D is unclear. CDR1 is KGHSH, CDR2 LQKENI, per germline. CDR3 length equals 17 residues. The V end lost 2 bases, the J end lost 0 bases, and 11 bases lay between the germline ends. The CDR3, as DNA: TGTGCCAGCTCACCAACAGTTGGAAGCTCTGGGGCCAACGTCCTGACTTTC. Amino acids: CASSPTVGSSGANVLTF.